This TCR beta chain stems from a study of regulatory T cells in long-lasting Graves disease (dated by TCRdb to 2020 to 2022). Notes on the research overall: Newly diagnosed Graves' disease patients had taken antithyroid drugs for less than 3 months. Peripheral blood TCR sequencing and RNA sequencing compared persistent Graves' disease patients with newly diagnosed Graves' disease patients. The study was registered as a clinical trial and conducted in China. A total of around 35 samples were covered by TCR sequencing, comprising some 13 persistent and around 20 newly diagnosed Graves' disease patients. Study-wide findings and limitations: TRBV28, TRBJ1-2 and TRBJ2-5 were preferentially used in persistent disease, while TRBV20-1 and TRBJ2-1 were favored in newly diagnosed disease. Compared with newly diagnosed patients, persistent Graves' disease patients had lower TCR Shannon entropy and fewer highly expanded clones, which suggests clonal expansion. Only peripheral blood was studied, because thyroid tissue, the primary lesion, was inaccessible. A larger number of public clonotypes was shared among persistent patients (over 2,500) than among newly diagnosed patients (roughly 1,000). The authors noted that the small sample size was a limitation that may lower accuracy. Sequencing and analysis were limited to the TCR beta chain.

This clonotype was seen repeatedly, ten times or more. What this receptor recognizes is not known. No much larger clone exists at a distance of one base, and base qualities are not known. The time point label for this specimen denotes: newly diagnosed GD, antithyroid drugs for less than 3 months. For both TCR sequencing and RNA sequencing, RNA was extracted from PBMCs using TRIzol. Graves' disease was diagnosed according to American Thyroid Association guidelines. The patients came from an endocrinology department in Xi'an, China. From each patient, about 8.9 milliliters of peripheral blood was collected into an EDTA anticoagulant tube. Ficoll Paque Plus density gradient separation was used to isolate PBMCs, and no further T cell sorting was done. An Agilent 2100 Bioanalyzer and agarose gel were used to check RNA quality, and a NanoDrop 2000 was used to measure RNA concentration. The library was obtained by multiplex PCR. The listed sequencing device is Illumina HiSeq 4000. TCR beta libraries were built with iRepertoire HTBI primers and Arm-PCR amplification of CDR3 regions. Before sequencing, the PCR products underwent gel purification. Processing in the source paper ran as follows. Gene usage analysis of CDR3 amino acid clonotypes relied on the roughly 60 TRBV and 14 TRBJ segments identified across samples. Filtered high-quality paired reads were merged into contigs using COPE and FqMerger. BLAST was used to align contigs to IMGT TRBV, TRBD and TRBJ reference genes, with CDR3 defined following IMGT. Any clonotype with a frequency above 0.1% was classified as a highly expanded clone. Shannon entropy served as the measure of repertoire diversity, while the Gini coefficient captured V-J evenness. A clonotype found in more than one individual was treated as public. In-frame beta chains were kept once TCRdb had trimmed the public reads at Q25 with fastp and called clones with MiXCR. Rows with one shared CDR3 protein collapse into an entry with the most common genes and DNA. TCRdb assigned the V and J calls; the authors' analysis was not used. Counted in this sample were around 480,000 distinct CDR3 sequences; about 16% of them appeared once. Clones ranked in the top ten supply more than 20% of the sample.

The V and J ends are trimmed by 8 bases and 5 bases, leaving 15 bases between them. Sequences LGHNT (CDR1) and FRNRAP (CDR2) are obtained from the germline V gene. The CDR3 sequence holds 13 residues, the cysteine and phenylalanine included. Of the read, only the CDR3 DNA is kept; its 39 bases are in frame from base 1. The same sample was also used in a study of T cells in Graves' hyperthyroidism and ophthalmopathy. As that second paper reports: A patient counted as having stable Graves' hyperthyroidism if no progression to ophthalmopathy occurred over 18 months of follow-up. Hyperthyroidism patients were newly diagnosed, had a disease duration of under 2 months, and were aged 18 to 65 years. Any patient with an uncontrolled infection, another autoimmune disease, pregnancy or lactation was excluded. Diagnoses relied on clinical symptoms, serum thyroxine and TRAb, thyroid ultrasound and orbital computed tomography. A first-round RT-PCR of the TCR CDR3 used the HTBI primer set with the Qiagen OneStep RT-PCR kit. Blood samples also contained most of the expanded thyroid clonotypes (frequency above 0.001), which suggests that blood repertoires may reflect thyroid immune responses. A 13 V-J signature model separated ophthalmopathy from stable hyperthyroidism, with approximately 87% sensitivity and about 81% specificity in cross-validation and 80%/75% in testing. In validation, progression to ophthalmopathy was predicted by the model with roughly 71% sensitivity and roughly 76% specificity, a median of about 6.4 months before onset. TCR V-J signatures able to tell the groups apart were searched for in a discovery cohort of approximately 95 patients, of whom approximately 40 had Graves' ophthalmopathy and more than 55 had stable Graves' hyperthyroidism. Whether ophthalmopathy could be predicted prospectively was tested in an independent validation cohort made up of under 20 hyperthyroidism patients plus 17 patients who later progressed to ophthalmopathy. For training and testing, the 100 or so patients in the discovery cohort were randomly divided in a 7:3 ratio. Thyroid tissue and blood T-cell repertoires from about six Graves' hyperthyroidism patients were also compared in the study. After sampling, hyperthyroidism patients received methimazole starting at 30 mg daily, and ophthalmopathy patients received high-dose intravenous methylprednisolone. Libraries were constructed in a second round of multiplex PCR, after which size selection and purification were performed. Libraries were sequenced paired-end with 100 bp reads on an Illumina HiSeq2000. SOAPnuke was used to process the raw data, with reads discarded if the reads contained adapters or uncalled bases, had a mean Phred below 15, or lacked an exact constant-primer or identifier match. COPE v1.2.5 was used to merge high-quality paired reads, and clonotypes were defined as unique nucleotide sequences. MiTCR v1.1 was used to align clonotypes to the IMGT TRBV, TRBD and TRBJ reference segments. The analysis included only V-J combinations with a frequency above 0.0001, which together covered more than 99% of the repertoires. The TCS score was defined as F50 (clonal expansion) divided by E x V (chaos), with BLOSUM62-based TCRdist calculated between CDR3 peptides within each V-J. Welch's t-statistics and random forest reduced some 510 V-J features to 10 to 15, which were used in a naive Bayes classifier (R e1071). Sample size was not statistically predetermined, and blinding of investigators to group allocation was not performed. According to the paper, TCR Vbeta CDR3 sequencing was carried out on over 130 peripheral blood samples, which came from 40 to 45 ophthalmopathy, fewer than 80 hyperthyroidism and approximately 17 progressor patients.

The sequenced sample was peripheral blood mononuclear cells (PBMCs), obtained at new diagnosis, from a patient treated with antithyroid drugs. The sequence links TRBV12-5 to TRBJ1-1; a tentative D match to TRBD1 spans 6 bases. This clonotype was obtained from a woman aged 35-65 years with Graves disease. Donor details come from another sample of the same person, matched by shared clones. At the DNA level, the sequence is TGTGCTAGTCGAGGACAGCAGGGTACTGAAGCTTTCTTT. Its amino acids are CASRGQQGTEAFF.